These 5 T cell receptor beta chains were sequenced from one sample in a study of cytomegalovirus exposure and HLA in healthy donors. Primers for the PCR totalled 60 Vbeta and 13 Jbeta. Clones were sequenced by immunoSEQ multiplex PCR, and TCRdb holds only the in-frame ones, with some missing. The sample includes 55,000 to 75,000 clones, roughly 80% of them seen just once. The sequenced material came from PBMCs. The receptors were sampled from a woman in her 30s in good health and CMV-seropositive.

The chain is built from TRBV9 and TRBJ2-1; D perhaps matches TRBD1 (5 bases). The CDR3 extends over 13 amino acids. CDR1 SGDLS and CDR2 YYNGEE come from the germline V gene. Trimming shortened V by 4 bases and J by 8 bases, and 13 bases separated the two germline ends. CDR3 loop: CASSSHKGDEQFF. The CDR3 nucleotides read TGTGCCAGCAGCTCTCATAAAGGGGATGAGCAGTTCTTC.

This clone was found once. The chain carries TRBV7-3 and TRBJ1-1; D is unclear. Trimming cost V 3 bases and J 2 bases, with 4 bases left between them. Germline V gene data show CDR1 as SGHTA and CDR2 as FQGTGA. This CDR3 comprises 12 residues. The CDR3 DNA reads TGTGCCAGCAGCTTTGGCAACACTGAAGCTTTCTTT. Its translation is CASSFGNTEAFF.

The rearrangement links TRBV15 to TRBJ1-2, with 9 nucleotides matching TRBD1. Per germline, CDR1 LNHNV and CDR2 YYDKDF (reference sequence). With 3 bases clipped from V and 8 bases from J, the junction kept 13 bases outside the gene matches. CDR3 size: 16 residues. The CDR3 DNA is TGTGCCACCAGCAGGTCCCGGGACAGGGCCCTGGACGGCTACACCTTC. It encodes CATSRSRDRALDGYTF.

V usage is TRBV28 and J usage is TRBJ2-2; no clear D gene. V was pared by 6 bases and J by 0 bases, with 14 bases between. Per the germline V gene, CDR1 is MDHEN and CDR2 is SYDVKM. This CDR3 contains 16 residues. CDR3 region: CASRGWSLPNTGELFF. The DNA of the CDR3 is TGTGCCAGCAGGGGCTGGTCTCTCCCGAACACCGGGGAGCTGTTTTTT. Looking up the rest from reference TRBV28 and TRBJ2-2 gives the full variable domain: DVKVTQSSRYLVKRTGEKVFLECVQDMDHENMFWYRQDPGLGLRLIYFSYDVKMKEKGDIPEGYSVSREKKERFSLILESASTNQTSMYLCASRGWSLPNTGELFFGEGSRLTVL.

V gene TRBV6-6 combines with J gene TRBJ2-7; D remains ambiguous. CDR3 length: 12 residues. Germline lookup yields CDR1 MNHNY and CDR2 SVGAGI (reference sequence). Trimming pared 6 bases from V and 0 bases from J, leaving 6 bases between. Written as DNA, the CDR3 is TGTGCCAGCAGCCCAGTCTCCTACGAGCAGTACTTC. Its translation is CASSPVSYEQYF.